A single sample gave rise to the 8 T cell receptor beta chains below, sequenced in a study of shared clonotypes between healthy human individuals. Only in-frame clones appear in the TCRdb table, and some are missing; sequencing was by immunoSEQ multiplex PCR. There are 2 million to 2.5 million clones in the sample; around 92% occur only once, and 0.37% lies in the top ten. The sequenced sample consisted of naive CD4+ T cells from PBMCs. As for subset: CD45RA+ positively selected. These receptors came from a man aged 18 to 29 in good health. Some clones in this sample may be carry-over from other donors' samples.

The chain employs TRBV10-3 and TRBJ1-5; D gene ambiguous. V lost 3 bases to trimming and J lost 6 bases, with 15 bases between them. Germline CDR1 ENHRY, CDR2 SYGVKD. The CDR3 is 15 residues long. Here the CDR3 DNA reads TGTGCCATCAGTGATATAAATTATAGCGGTCAGCCCCAGCATTTT. This gives the protein CAISDINYSGQPQHF.

The chain uses TRBV5-4 and TRBJ1-6; unclear D gene. The V and J ends lost 4 bases and 8 bases respectively, with 13 bases between them. CDR3 length: 14 amino acids. The V gene's germline CDR1 is SGHNT and CDR2 YYREEE (reference sequence). CDR3 in DNA: TGTGCCAGCAGCCTAGAACCTGCGGATTCACCCCTCCACTTT. Translation gives CASSLEPADSPLHF.

The rearrangement joins TRBV6-6 to TRBJ1-5; D possibly corresponds to TRBD1 (6 bases). V was clipped by 8 bases and J by 3 bases, with 20 bases between them. This CDR3 contains 16 residues. Germline V gene sequence: CDR1 MNHNY, CDR2 SVGAGI (reference sequence). The CDR3 sequence is CASSKSSGADNQPQHF. The CDR3 DNA is TGTGCCAGCTCTAAGAGTTCGGGGGCCGACAATCAGCCCCAGCATTTT.

V is TRBV11-3 and J is TRBJ1-6, with D possibly being TRBD1 (6 bases). Germline V gene sequence: CDR1 SGHNT, CDR2 YENEEA. This CDR3 comprises 13 residues. V lost 5 bases, J lost 6 bases, and 8 bases lay in between. The CDR3 protein is CASSLGANSPLHF. The CDR3 DNA reads TGTGCCAGCAGCCTGGGGGCTAATTCACCCCTCCACTTT.

The chain uses TRBV5-4 and TRBJ2-3; D gene uncertain. CDR3 length equals 16 residues. The germline gives CDR1 SGHNT, CDR2 YYREEE (reference sequence). V lost 0 bases and J 0 bases, leaving 11 bases between the germline ends. The DNA of the CDR3 is TGTGCCAGCAGCTTGGCGGCGCAGCGTAGCACAGATACGCAGTATTTT. It codes for CASSLAAQRSTDTQYF. The full variable domain, in which reference TRBV5-4 and TRBJ2-3 provide the parts outside the CDR3, is ETGVTQSPTHLIKTRGQQVTLRCSSQSGHNTVSWYQQALGQGPQFIFQYYREEENGRGNFPPRFSGLQFPNYSSELNVNALELDDSALYLCASSLAAQRSTDTQYFGPGTRLTVL.

V and J are TRBV4-2 and TRBJ1-4, with D possibly being TRBD1 (6 bases). The CDR3 length is 14 residues. V was shortened by 2 bases and J by 8 bases, with 12 bases between the two germline ends. Germline V gene data show CDR1 as LGHNA and CDR2 as YNFKEQ. Here the CDR3 reads CASSQTGIGEKLFF. The CDR3 DNA reads as TGTGCCAGCAGCCAAACAGGGATAGGCGAAAAACTGTTTTTT.

The chain is built from TRBV30 and TRBJ1-2; 7 bases match TRBD1. The length of the CDR3 is 11 residues. Germline V gives CDR1 GTSNPN, CDR2 SVGIG (reference sequence). The V segment lost 3 bases and the J segment 8 bases; nucleotides outside the gene matches: 3. Here the CDR3 reads CAWSLTGGYTF. The CDR3 region has the DNA TGTGCCTGGAGCCTGACAGGGGGCTACACCTTC.

This clone was seen only a few times. The rearrangement joins TRBV4-2 to TRBJ1-1, with a tentative D call TRBD1 (6 bases). V dropped 4 bases and J dropped 0 bases, with 9 bases sitting between them. This CDR3 has 14 residues. Germline V gene data show CDR1 as LGHNA and CDR2 as YNFKEQ. The DNA of the CDR3 is TGTGCCAGCAGCCGCGGACAGTTGAACACTGAAGCTTTCTTT. Its translation is CASSRGQLNTEAFF.